One sample yielded the 23 T cell receptor beta chains listed below, sequenced in a study of liver allograft versus peripheral blood T cells. Study summary: Blood and transplanted-liver T cell receptor repertoires from recipients were compared.

Via MiXCR, TCRdb re-called the reads, giving one row per CDR3 protein. Among 10,000 to 14,000 distinct CDR3 sequences listed, 20% to 25% were seen once. Source of these receptors: a human patient who had a liver transplant. The graft donor may have given rise to some T cells.

V gene TRBV20-1 combines with J gene TRBJ1-2; D perhaps matches TRBD1 (6 bases). V was clipped by 0 bases and J by 0 bases, with 17 bases between them. Germline V gene data show CDR1 as DFQATT and CDR2 as SNEGSKA (reference sequence). The CDR3 sequence is 17 residues long. The chain's CDR3 is CSARDRWAGDSNYGYTF. DNA for the CDR3: TGCAGTGCTAGAGATCGGTGGGCAGGGGACTCTAACTATGGCTACACCTTC.

The genes are TRBV30 and TRBJ2-3; 8 nucleotides agree with TRBD1. CDR3 size: 15 residues. The germline V gene has CDR1 GTSNPN and CDR2 SVGIG (reference sequence). The V gene end was trimmed by 8 bases and the J gene end by 3 bases; junction bases not matched to a gene: 13. The CDR3 loop reads CAGHAQGAGTDTQYF. In DNA form, the CDR3 reads TGTGCCGGTCACGCTCAGGGGGCAGGGACAGATACGCAGTATTTT.

This clonotype is judged medium-sized. The V gene is TRBV19, the J gene TRBJ1-3; D uncertain. The CDR3 covers 13 residues. The V end lost 5 bases, the J end lost 0 bases, and 5 bases lay between the germline ends. Germline CDR1 LNHDA, CDR2 SQIVND (reference sequence). The CDR3 region is CASSENSGNTIYF. CDR3 sequence (DNA): TGTGCCAGTAGTGAAAACTCTGGAAACACCATATATTTT.

In this sample, this clonotype is medium-sized (0.01 to 0.1%). The genes are TRBV10-3 and TRBJ1-6; 9 bases agree with TRBD1. The CDR3 contains 14 residues. With V trimmed by 10 bases and J by 8 bases, 9 bases remained unmatched. The germline V gene has CDR1 ENHRY and CDR2 SYGVKD. CDR3 region: CATGTGRGDSPLHF. CDR3 DNA: TGTGCCACCGGGACAGGGCGCGGTGATTCACCCCTCCACTTT.

This clonotype was counted between two and nine times. J is TRBJ2-4 and V is TRBV7-2; D not resolved. The CDR3 totals 14 residues. V lost 1 base and J lost 5, with 9 bases in between. CDR1 is SGHTA and CDR2 is FQGNSA in the germline V gene. The CDR3 coding sequence is TGTGCCAGCAGCTTAGACAGAGTCCAAAACATTCAGTACTTC. Protein product: CASSLDRVQNIQYF. Full variable domain (outside the CDR3, taken from reference TRBV7-2 and TRBJ2-4): GAGVSQSPSNKVTEKGKDVELRCDPISGHTALYWYRQSLGQGLEFLIYFQGNSAPDKSGLPSDRFSAERTGGSVSTLTIQRTQQEDSAVYLCASSLDRVQNIQYFGAGTRLSVL.

This clonotype came up many times. This chain uses TRBV6-1 with TRBJ1-4; 8 nucleotides match TRBD1. Trimming removed 0 bases from V and 8 bases from J; junction bases left unmatched: 5. CDR3 size: 15 residues. Looked up from germline, CDR1 is MNHNS and CDR2 is SASEGT. The CDR3 reads CASSEAQGVGEKLFF. CDR3 bases: TGTGCCAGCAGTGAAGCACAGGGGGTAGGCGAAAAACTGTTTTTT.

This clonotype has just a few counts. This chain joins TRBV5-5 and TRBJ1-6, with 7 nucleotides matching TRBD1. The germline gives CDR1 SGHKS, CDR2 YYEKEE (reference sequence). With V trimmed by 3 bases and J by 7 bases, 7 bases remained unmatched. This CDR3 spans 15 amino acids. CDR3 DNA sequence: TGTGCCAGCAGCTCTTCCGGGACAGCAAATTCACCCCTCCACTTT. Translation gives CASSSSGTANSPLHF.

This clonotype was observed a handful of times. V and J are TRBV27 and TRBJ1-1; D remains ambiguous. This CDR3 region has 14 residues. From germline, CDR1 is MNHEY and CDR2 SMNVEV (reference sequence). V dropped 6 bases and J dropped 0 bases, with 11 bases sitting between them. The CDR3 here is CASRPQSMNTEAFF. CDR3 bases: TGTGCCAGCAGGCCACAGAGCATGAACACTGAAGCTTTCTTT.

This clonotype rates as medium-sized. The gene calls are TRBV29-1 and TRBJ1-5; D is undetermined. V was clipped by 5 bases and J by 0 bases, with 8 bases between them. Germline CDR1 reads SQVTM; CDR2 reads ANQGSEA. The CDR3 has 13 amino acids. The CDR3 sequence is CSVLEYSNQPQHF. In DNA, the CDR3 is TGCAGCGTTTTAGAATATAGCAATCAGCCCCAGCATTTT.

Comment on this clonotype: A read error may be the cause here, since a much bigger clone is one base away. The chain carries TRBV24-1 and TRBJ1-2; maybe TRBD1 (6 bases). The CDR3 spans 15 residues. CDR1 is KGHDR, CDR2 SFDVKD, per germline. V dropped 9 bases and J dropped 2 bases, with 18 bases sitting between them. CDR3: CATSSGAGANYGYTF. The CDR3 DNA sequence: TGTGCCACCTCGTCAGGAGCGGGGGCGAACTATGGCTACACCTTC.

Judged by abundance, this clonotype is medium-sized. In nucleotides, the CDR3 is TGTGCCACCAGTGATTTGCGGAGGTTTAGGACAGGGGCTAGCAATCAGCCCCAGCATTTT. Protein sequence: CATSDLRRFRTGASNQPQHF. This chain joins TRBV24-1 and TRBJ1-5; TRBD1 matches at 9 bases. Germline V gene sequence: CDR1 KGHDR, CDR2 SFDVKD. The ends lost 0 bases at V and 0 bases at J; junction bases unmatched: 11. The CDR3 has 20 residues.

V and J are TRBV18 and TRBJ2-1, with TRBD2 matching over 8 bases. This CDR3 region has 15 residues. Germline CDR1 reads KGHSH; CDR2 reads LQKENI. The trim removed 3 bases at V and 3 bases at J, leaving 4 bases unmatched. The CDR3: CASSPGLANYNEQFF. CDR3 in DNA: TGTGCCAGCTCACCCGGACTAGCTAACTACAATGAGCAGTTCTTC.

The rearrangement joins TRBV20-1 to TRBJ1-1; D is possibly TRBD1 (5 bases). Germline V CDR1 and CDR2: DFQATT, SNEGSKA (reference sequence). The CDR3 has 12 amino acids. The CDR3 spells CHPGQGITEAFF. The CDR3 DNA follows: TGCCACCCCGGGCAGGGCATCACTGAAGCTTTCTTT.

Judged by abundance, this clonotype is medium-sized. The chain joins TRBV19 to TRBJ1-1; D may be TRBD1 (5 bases). The V end was cut by 8 bases, the J end by 7 bases, with 11 bases between. Germline CDR1 and CDR2: LNHDA and SQIVND (reference sequence). CDR3 size: 11 residues. CDR3 coding DNA: TGTGCCAGTGCAATGGGGGTTGAAGCTTTCTTT. This translates into CASAMGVEAFF.

V and J are TRBV2 and TRBJ1-4, with TRBD1 as a possible D gene (5 bases). CDR3 size: 13 residues. Germline CDR1 SNHLY, CDR2 FYNNEI. V lost 6 bases, J lost 8 bases, and 13 bases lay in between. Here the CDR3 reads CASRRQKGEKLFF. In DNA, the CDR3 is TGTGCCAGCAGACGACAGAAAGGGGAAAAACTGTTTTTT.

Notes on this clonotype: A much larger clone is a single base away; this may be a read error. The V and J genes are TRBV10-3 and TRBJ1-2; a weak D match, TRBD1 (5 bases). Germline-derived CDR1 and CDR2 are ENHRY and SYGVKD. The CDR3 length is 14 residues. CDR3 in amino acids: CAISEWRDGYGYSF. CDR3 DNA: TGTGCCATCAGTGAATGGAGGGACGGCTATGGCTACAGCTTC.

This chain connects TRBV10-3 to TRBJ2-1; D remains unclear. Germline V gene data show CDR1 as ENHRY and CDR2 as SYGVKD. The V and J ends lost 7 bases and 0 bases respectively, with 19 bases between them. The CDR3 contains 17 residues. Written as DNA, the CDR3 is TGTGCCATCATCTTGGTAGAGTGCGGAAGCTCCTACAATGAGCAGTTCTTC. Amino acids: CAIILVECGSSYNEQFF.

This clonotype is medium-sized in the sample. This chain links TRBV5-6 with TRBJ1-4; maybe TRBD1 (5 bases). There are 16 residues in the CDR3. Trimming took 1 base from V and 0 from J, leaving 10 bases between them. Per the germline V gene, CDR1 is SGHDT and CDR2 is YYEEEE. CDR3 DNA sequence: TGTGCCAGCAGCTTGTCCTGGGACGCAACTAATGAAAAACTGTTTTTT. Translating gives CASSLSWDATNEKLFF.

This clonotype qualifies as medium-sized. This CDR3 reads CASSPRQTNTEAFF. CDR3 in DNA: TGTGCCAGCAGCCCTCGACAGACCAACACTGAAGCTTTCTTT. This sequence joins TRBV9 and TRBJ1-1; D is possibly TRBD1 (5 bases). The CDR3 has 14 amino acids. Germline-derived CDR1 and CDR2 are SGDLS and YYNGEE. Trimming took 4 bases from V and 2 from J, leaving 12 bases between them.

By share, this clonotype counts as medium-sized. The rearrangement joins TRBV27 to TRBJ1-6; 7 bases line up with TRBD1. Germline CDR1 reads MNHEY; CDR2 reads SMNVEV (reference sequence). Trimming cost V 1 base and J 6 bases; bases outside gene matches: 9. The CDR3 covers 17 residues. The CDR3 DNA follows: TGTGCCAGCAGTTTATGGGCAGGGGGGGTTAGTAATTCACCCCTCCACTTT. Translating gives CASSLWAGGVSNSPLHF.

This clonotype is labeled as medium-sized (0.01 to 0.1%). V is TRBV7-9 and J is TRBJ1-1; unclear D gene. The CDR3 is 12 amino acids. From germline, CDR1 is SEHNR and CDR2 FQNEAQ (reference sequence). Between the trimmed V and J ends, which lost 0 bases and 11 bases, there was a span of 10 bases. CDR3 residues: CASSLAREAAFF. CDR3 in DNA: TGTGCCAGCAGCTTAGCCCGGGAGGCGGCTTTCTTT.

In its sample, this clonotype was seen a few times. The V and J genes are TRBV7-9 and TRBJ1-1; 10 bases align to TRBD1. Unmatched junction bases numbered 9, after V lost 5 bases and J lost 9 bases. The CDR3 runs 14 residues. Germline V gene lookup returns CDR1 SEHNR and CDR2 FQNEAQ (reference sequence). This chain's CDR3 is CASSLQTGGGKAFF. In DNA, the CDR3 is TGTGCCAGCAGCCTGCAGACAGGGGGCGGGAAAGCTTTCTTT. Full variable domain (rest looked up from reference TRBV7-9 and TRBJ1-1): DTGVSQNPRHKITKRGQNVTFRCDPISEHNRLYWYRQTLGQGPEFLTYFQNEAQLEKSRLLSDRFSAERPKGSFSTLEIQRTEQGDSAMYLCASSLQTGGGKAFFGQGTRLTVV.

This clonotype rates as medium-sized (0.01 to 0.1%). The rearrangement links TRBV5-6 to TRBJ2-2; D uncertain. There are 18 residues in the CDR3. V lost 4 bases and J 0 bases, leaving 19 bases between the germline ends. In germline, CDR1 is SGHDT, CDR2 YYEEEE. CDR3: CASSPRGSSATNTGELFF. The DNA for the CDR3 is TGTGCCAGCAGCCCACGAGGCAGCTCTGCTACGAACACCGGGGAGCTGTTTTTT.